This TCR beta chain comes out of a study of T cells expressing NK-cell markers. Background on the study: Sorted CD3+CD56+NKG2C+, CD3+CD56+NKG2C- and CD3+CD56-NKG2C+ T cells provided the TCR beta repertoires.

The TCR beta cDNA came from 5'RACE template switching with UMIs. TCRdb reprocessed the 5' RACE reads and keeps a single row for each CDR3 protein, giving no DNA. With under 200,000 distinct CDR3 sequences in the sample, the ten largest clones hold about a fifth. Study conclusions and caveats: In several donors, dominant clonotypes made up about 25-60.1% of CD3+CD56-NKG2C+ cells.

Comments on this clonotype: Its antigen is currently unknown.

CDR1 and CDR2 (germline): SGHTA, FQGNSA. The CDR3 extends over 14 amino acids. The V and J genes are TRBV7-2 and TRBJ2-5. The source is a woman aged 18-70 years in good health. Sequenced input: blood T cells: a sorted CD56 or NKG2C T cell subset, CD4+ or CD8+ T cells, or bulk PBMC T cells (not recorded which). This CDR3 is CASSLQTGTETQYF. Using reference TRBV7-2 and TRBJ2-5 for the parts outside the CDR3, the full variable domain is GAGVSQSPSNKVTEKGKDVELRCDPISGHTALYWYRQSLGQGLEFLIYFQGNSAPDKSGLPSDRFSAERTGGSVSTLTIQRTQQEDSAVYLCASSLQTGTETQYFGPGTRLLVL.